This record covers a single T cell receptor (beta chain). The sample belongs to a study of immune characterization of retroperitoneal liposarcoma. Per germline, CDR1 MRHNA and CDR2 SNTAGT. J was trimmed by 0 bases and V by 4 bases; bases with no gene match: 0. This CDR3 contains 15 residues. In TCRdb, the PCR reads were re-called with MiXCR into one record per CDR3 protein. The sample records approximately 9,700 distinct CDR3 sequences, under 35% being singletons. V is TRBV6-4 and J is TRBJ2-1, with 10 bases aligning to TRBD2. The sample was tumor tissue. The TCR comes from a male donor with retroperitoneal liposarcoma. The CDR3 region is CASSASGSSYNEQFF. Here the CDR3 DNA reads TGTGCCAGCAGTGCTAGCGGGAGCTCCTACAATGAGCAGTTCTTC.